This T cell receptor beta chain was sequenced during a study of blood T cell repertoires in COVID-19. Study at large: Samples representing acute and convalescent COVID-19 were sourced from the United States, Italy and Spain. Sample material is recorded as cDNA or gDNA derived from T cells, B-cell-depleted T cells, or PBMCs.

Per germline, CDR1 GTSNPN and CDR2 SVGIG (reference sequence). V was cut by 5 bases and J by 7 bases, with 14 bases left in between. The length of the CDR3 is 12 residues. Original analysis: Reference gene primers were amplified, and this amplification served to estimate nucleated cell counts. Profiled with immunoSEQ multiplex PCR; TCRdb holds only in-frame clones, not every one. D and trimming were read from the DNA, whereas the V and J calls and clone size are those reported in that table. The repertoire holds roughly 80,000 clones, 80% to 90% seen once, with 18% in the top ten. The specimen was peripheral blood. The sequence was obtained from a woman in her fifties or sixties with acute or convalescent COVID-19. This chain connects TRBV30 to TRBJ1-1, with a tentative D call TRBD1 (5 bases). CDR3 nucleotides: TGTGCCTGGGCATGGGGTCAGGGTGAAGCTTTCTTT. The encoded protein is CAWAWGQGEAFF.